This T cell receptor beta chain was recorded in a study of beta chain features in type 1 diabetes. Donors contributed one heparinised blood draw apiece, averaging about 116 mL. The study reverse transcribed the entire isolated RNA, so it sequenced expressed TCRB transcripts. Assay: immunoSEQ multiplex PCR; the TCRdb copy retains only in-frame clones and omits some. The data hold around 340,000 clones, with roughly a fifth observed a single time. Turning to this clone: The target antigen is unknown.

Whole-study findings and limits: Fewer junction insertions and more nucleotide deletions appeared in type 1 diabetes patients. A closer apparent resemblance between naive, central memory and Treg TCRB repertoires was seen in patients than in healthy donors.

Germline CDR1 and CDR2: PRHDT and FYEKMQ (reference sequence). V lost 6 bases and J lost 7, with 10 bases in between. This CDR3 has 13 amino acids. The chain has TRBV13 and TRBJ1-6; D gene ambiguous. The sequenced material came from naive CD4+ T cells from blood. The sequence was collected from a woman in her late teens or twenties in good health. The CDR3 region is CASSRRLNSPLHF. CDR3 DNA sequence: TGTGCCAGCAGTAGGAGGCTCAATTCACCCCTCCACTTT.